This T cell receptor (beta chain) was found in a study of Ad26.COV2.S vaccination and SARS-CoV-2 variants. Treatment in this sample: around 19 received Ad26.COV2.S at low or high dose, single or two shots; about 5 received placebo; per-sample allocation not given. Samples came from day 63 after the first vaccine or placebo injection. As its vector, the vaccine had Ad26, which expressed Wuhan-strain SARS-CoV-2 spike. Method: immunoSEQ multiplex PCR; TCRdb's copy keeps in-frame clones and lacks some. Here the sample spans about 680,000 clones, 89% being singletons. The TCR originated in a person between 18 and 59 years old who received the Ad26.COV2.S COVID-19 vaccine or a placebo. This specimen was peripheral blood, taken in a trial of Ad26.COV2.S vaccine versus placebo.

The CDR3 spells CASTRGNEQFF. CDR3 bases: TGTGCCAGCACTAGGGGCAATGAGCAGTTCTTC. The genes are TRBV13 and TRBJ2-1; TRBD1 might be the D (5 bases). Looked up from germline, CDR1 is PRHDT and CDR2 is FYEKMQ (reference sequence). The germline V and J ends were trimmed by 7 bases and 6 bases, with 7 bases remaining between them. There are 11 residues in the CDR3. Looking up the rest from reference TRBV13 and TRBJ2-1 gives the full variable domain: AAGVIQSPRHLIKEKRETATLKCYPIPRHDTVYWYQQGPGQDPQFLISFYEKMQSDKGSIPDRFSAQQFSDYHSELNMSSLELGDSALYFCASTRGNEQFFGPGTRLTVL.